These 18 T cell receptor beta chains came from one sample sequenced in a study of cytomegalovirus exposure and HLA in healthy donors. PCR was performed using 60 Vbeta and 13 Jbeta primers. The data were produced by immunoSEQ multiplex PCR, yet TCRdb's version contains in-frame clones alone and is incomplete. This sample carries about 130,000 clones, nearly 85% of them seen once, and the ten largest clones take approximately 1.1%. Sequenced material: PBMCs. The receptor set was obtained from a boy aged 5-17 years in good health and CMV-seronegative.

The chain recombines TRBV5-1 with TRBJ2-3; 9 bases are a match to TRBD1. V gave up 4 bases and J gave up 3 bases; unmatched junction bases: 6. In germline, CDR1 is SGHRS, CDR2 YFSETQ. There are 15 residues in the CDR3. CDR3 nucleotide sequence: TGCGCCAGCAGCCACGGACAGGGGAGGACAGATACGCAGTATTTT. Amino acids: CASSHGQGRTDTQYF.

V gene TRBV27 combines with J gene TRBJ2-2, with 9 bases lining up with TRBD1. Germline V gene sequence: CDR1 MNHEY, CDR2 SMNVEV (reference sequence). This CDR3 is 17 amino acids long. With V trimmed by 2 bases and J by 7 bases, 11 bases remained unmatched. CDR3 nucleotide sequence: TGTGCCAGCAGTTTAGCCGCCGGGACAGGGAACCGCGGGGAGCTGTTTTTT. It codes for CASSLAAGTGNRGELFF.

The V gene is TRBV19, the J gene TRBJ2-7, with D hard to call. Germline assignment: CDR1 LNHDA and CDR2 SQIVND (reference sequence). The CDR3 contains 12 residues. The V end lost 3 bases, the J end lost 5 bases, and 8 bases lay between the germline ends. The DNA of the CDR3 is TGTGCCAGTAGTATTGGGCAGGACGAGCAGTACTTC. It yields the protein CASSIGQDEQYF.

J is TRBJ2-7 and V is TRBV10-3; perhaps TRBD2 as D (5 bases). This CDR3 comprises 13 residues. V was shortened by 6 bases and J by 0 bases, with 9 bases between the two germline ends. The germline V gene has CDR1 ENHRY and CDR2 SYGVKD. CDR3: CAISGLSSYEQYF. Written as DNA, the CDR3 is TGTGCCATCAGCGGACTTTCCTCCTACGAGCAGTACTTC.

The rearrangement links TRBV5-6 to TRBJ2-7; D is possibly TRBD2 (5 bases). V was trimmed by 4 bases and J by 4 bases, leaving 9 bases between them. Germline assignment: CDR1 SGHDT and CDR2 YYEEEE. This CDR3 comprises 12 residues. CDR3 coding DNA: TGTGCCAGCAGCAAACTAGATTACGAGCAGTACTTC. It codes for CASSKLDYEQYF. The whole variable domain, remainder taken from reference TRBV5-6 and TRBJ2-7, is DAGVTQSPTHLIKTRGQQVTLRCSPKSGHDTVSWYQQALGQGPQFIFQYYEEEERQRGNFPDRFSGHQFPNYSSELNVNALLLGDSALYLCASSKLDYEQYFGPGTRLTVT.

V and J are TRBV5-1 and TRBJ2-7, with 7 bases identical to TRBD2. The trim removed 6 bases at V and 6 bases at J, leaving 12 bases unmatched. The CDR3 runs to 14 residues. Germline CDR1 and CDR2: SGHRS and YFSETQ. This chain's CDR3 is CASNPTSFSGEQYF. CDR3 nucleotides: TGCGCCAGCAACCCGACTAGCTTTTCGGGCGAGCAGTACTTC.

CDR3 DNA: TGTGCCAGCGGGACAGAGTACACCGGGGAGCTGTTTTTT. Translating it yields CASGTEYTGELFF. This chain links TRBV11-3 with TRBJ2-2; 7 nucleotides match TRBD1. Trimming removed 8 bases from V and 3 bases from J; junction bases left unmatched: 3. CDR3 length: 13 amino acids. The germline gives CDR1 SGHNT, CDR2 YENEEA.

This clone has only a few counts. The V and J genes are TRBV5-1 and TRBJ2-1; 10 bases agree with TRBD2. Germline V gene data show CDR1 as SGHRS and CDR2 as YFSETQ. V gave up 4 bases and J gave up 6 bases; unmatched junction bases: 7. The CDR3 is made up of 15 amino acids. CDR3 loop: CASSELAGVPNEQFF. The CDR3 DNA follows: TGCGCCAGCAGCGAGCTAGCGGGAGTCCCCAATGAGCAGTTCTTC.

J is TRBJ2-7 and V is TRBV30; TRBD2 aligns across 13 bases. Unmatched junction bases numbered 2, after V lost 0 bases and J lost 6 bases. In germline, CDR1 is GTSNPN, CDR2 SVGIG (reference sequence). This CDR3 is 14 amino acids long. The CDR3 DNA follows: TGTGCCTGGAGTGTACTAGCGGGAGGGCCCGAGCAGTACTTC. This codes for CAWSVLAGGPEQYF. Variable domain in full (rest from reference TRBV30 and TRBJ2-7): SQTIHQWPATLVQPVGSPLSLECTVEGTSNPNLYWYRQAAGRGLQLLFYSVGIGQISSEVPQNLSASRPQDRQFILSSKKLLLSDSGFYLCAWSVLAGGPEQYFGPGTRLTVT.

The CDR3: CSVLLAGGPEQYF. The CDR3 region has the DNA TGCAGCGTTCTCCTAGCGGGAGGGCCCGAGCAGTACTTC. J is TRBJ2-7 and V is TRBV29-1, with 12 nucleotides matching TRBD2. Germline lookup yields CDR1 SQVTM and CDR2 ANQGSEA. The CDR3 loop spans 13 amino acids. J gave up 6 bases and V 5 bases, and 5 bases lay outside the gene matches.

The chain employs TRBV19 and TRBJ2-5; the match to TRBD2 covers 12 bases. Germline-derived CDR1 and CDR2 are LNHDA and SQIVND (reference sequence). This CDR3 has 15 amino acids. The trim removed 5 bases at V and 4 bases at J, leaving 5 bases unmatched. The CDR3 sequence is CASSFRLAGAETQYF. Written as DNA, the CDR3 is TGTGCCAGTAGTTTCCGACTAGCGGGAGCAGAGACCCAGTACTTC.

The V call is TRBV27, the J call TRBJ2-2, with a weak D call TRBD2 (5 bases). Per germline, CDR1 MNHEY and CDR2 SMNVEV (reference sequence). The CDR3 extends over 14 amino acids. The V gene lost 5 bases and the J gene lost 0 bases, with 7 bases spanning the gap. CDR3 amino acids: CASSSGTNTGELFF. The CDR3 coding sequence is TGTGCCAGCAGTAGCGGAACGAACACCGGGGAGCTGTTTTTT.

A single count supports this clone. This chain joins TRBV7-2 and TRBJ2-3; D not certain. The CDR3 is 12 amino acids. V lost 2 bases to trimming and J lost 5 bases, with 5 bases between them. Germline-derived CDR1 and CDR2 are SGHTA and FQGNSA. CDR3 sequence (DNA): TGTGCCAGCAGCTTATATTTAGATACGCAGTATTTT. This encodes CASSLYLDTQYF.

The CDR3 sequence: CASSQDITGAYEQYF. The CDR3 DNA is TGCGCCAGCAGCCAAGATATCACAGGGGCCTACGAGCAGTACTTC. The chain joins TRBV4-1 to TRBJ2-5; the match to TRBD1 covers 7 bases. Near its end, the DNA agrees better with TRBJ2-7, so the J call may be wrong. CDR3 length equals 15 residues. Germline V gene lookup returns CDR1 MGHRA and CDR2 YSYEKL.

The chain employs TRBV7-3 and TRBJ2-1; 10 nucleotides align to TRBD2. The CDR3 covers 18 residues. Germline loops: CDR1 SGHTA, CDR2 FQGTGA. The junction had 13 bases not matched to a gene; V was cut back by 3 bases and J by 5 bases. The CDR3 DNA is TGTGCCAGCAGCTTCACTAACCGAGCCGGGACTAGCGACAATGAGCAGTTCTTC. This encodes CASSFTNRAGTSDNEQFF. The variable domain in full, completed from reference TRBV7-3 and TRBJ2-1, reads GAGVSQTPSNKVTEKGKYVELRCDPISGHTALYWYRQSLGQGPEFLIYFQGTGAADDSGLPNDRFFAVRPEGSVSTLKIQRTERGDSAVYLCASSFTNRAGTSDNEQFFGPGTRLTVL.

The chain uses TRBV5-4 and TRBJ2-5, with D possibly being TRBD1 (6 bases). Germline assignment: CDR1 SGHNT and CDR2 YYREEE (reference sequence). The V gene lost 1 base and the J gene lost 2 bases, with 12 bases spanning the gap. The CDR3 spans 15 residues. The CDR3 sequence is CASSLPVGAQETQYF. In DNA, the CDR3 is TGTGCCAGCAGCTTGCCGGTGGGGGCACAAGAGACCCAGTACTTC.

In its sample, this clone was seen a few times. The CDR3 here is CASSQDSLSSGVGDNEQFF. Here the CDR3 DNA reads TGTGCCAGCAGCCAAGACTCTCTAAGTAGCGGGGTGGGGGATAATGAGCAGTTCTTC. V and J are TRBV4-2 and TRBJ2-1, with 8 bases aligning to TRBD2. Germline V gene sequence: CDR1 LGHNA, CDR2 YNFKEQ. The CDR3 covers 19 residues. V was pared by 0 bases and J by 7 bases, with 17 bases of the junction left unmatched.

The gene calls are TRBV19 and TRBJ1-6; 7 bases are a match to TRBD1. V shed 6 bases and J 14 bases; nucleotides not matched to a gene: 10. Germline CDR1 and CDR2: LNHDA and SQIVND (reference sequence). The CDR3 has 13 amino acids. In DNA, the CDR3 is TGTGCCAGTAGCGGAACAGGGGTGAGAACCCTCCACTTT. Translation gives CASSGTGVRTLHF.